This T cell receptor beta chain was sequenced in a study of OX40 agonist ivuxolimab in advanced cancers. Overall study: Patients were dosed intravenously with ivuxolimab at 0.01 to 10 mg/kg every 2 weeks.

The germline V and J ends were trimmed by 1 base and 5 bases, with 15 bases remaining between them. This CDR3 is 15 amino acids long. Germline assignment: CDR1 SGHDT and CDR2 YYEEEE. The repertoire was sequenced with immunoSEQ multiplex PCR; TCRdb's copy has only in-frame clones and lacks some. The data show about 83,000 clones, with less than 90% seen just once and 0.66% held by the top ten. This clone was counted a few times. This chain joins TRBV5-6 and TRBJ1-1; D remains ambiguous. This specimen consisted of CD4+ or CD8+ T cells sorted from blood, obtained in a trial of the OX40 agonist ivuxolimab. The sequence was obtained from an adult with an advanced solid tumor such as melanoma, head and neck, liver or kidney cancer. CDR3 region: CASSLLFPRRTEAFF. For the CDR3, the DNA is TGTGCCAGCAGCTTGTTATTCCCAAGAAGGACTGAAGCTTTCTTT.